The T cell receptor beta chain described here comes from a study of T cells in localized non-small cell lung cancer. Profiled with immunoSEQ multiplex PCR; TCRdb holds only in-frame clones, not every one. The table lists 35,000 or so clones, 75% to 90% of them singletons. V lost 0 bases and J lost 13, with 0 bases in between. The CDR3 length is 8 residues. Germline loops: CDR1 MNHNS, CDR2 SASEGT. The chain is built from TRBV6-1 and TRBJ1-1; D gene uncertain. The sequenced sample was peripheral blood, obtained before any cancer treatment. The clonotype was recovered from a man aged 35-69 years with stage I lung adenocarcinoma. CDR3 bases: TGTGCCAGCAGTGAAGCTTTCTTT. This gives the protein CASSEAFF.